Below, one TCR beta chain is given with its context. Its antigen is unknown. This sample stems from a study of T cell responses to AZD1222 COVID-19 vaccine. Turning to the study itself: Second-dose timings of about 4 or about 12 weeks were pooled.

Clones were sequenced by immunoSEQ multiplex PCR, and TCRdb holds only the in-frame ones, with some missing. The sample consists of more than 85,000 clones, about 90% of them appearing once. The study's findings and limits: Nearly half of spike-specific TCRs reportedly target unmutated variant regions. Clonal diversity may have been underestimated, and the donors were mostly white British, with more females than males.

This CDR3 comprises 11 residues. V gave up 3 bases and J gave up 5 bases, with 4 bases separating them. Sequencing used peripheral blood, obtained on day 0 of AZD1222 vaccination. The sequence was obtained from an adult in good health. The chain is built from TRBV12-3 or TRBV12-4 and TRBJ1-1, with D unclear. CDR3 in amino acids: CASSLRTEAFF. Here the CDR3 DNA reads TGTGCCAGCAGTTTGAGGACTGAAGCTTTCTTT.